The TCR beta chain under discussion was sequenced for a study of cytomegalovirus exposure and HLA in healthy donors (dated by TCRdb to 2015 to 2018). Concerning the study at large: In an earlier analysis of several hundred of the donors, approximately 300 Gb of sequence data and approximately 100 million unique TCR beta sequences from 180 million or so T cells were reported. Roughly 310 gigabases of sequencing data and tens of millions of unique TCR sequences were included in an early release covering several hundred HLA-typed donors. The genetic ancestry cluster associated with self-reported Caucasian donors included about four fifths of the 398 genotyped donors. The study aimed to test whether cataloging public T cell receptors could reveal signatures of past pathogen exposure. The T cell repertoires of 670 or so subjects were profiled by immunosequencing and related to cytomegalovirus serostatus. A separate validation cohort of 100 to 150 different subjects was used in addition to the 666-subject first cohort. High-throughput TCR immunosequencing, statistical association of individual TCRs with disease status, and machine learning were combined to predict cytomegalovirus infection status. A later analysis re-analyzed previously published TCR beta repertoires from 666 donors and added high-resolution HLA genotyping to study TCR occurrence patterns. Rather than drawing on any new phenotypic data, the later analysis identified candidate immune exposures from TCR beta sequences and the way those sequences occurred across donors. An earlier analysis of roughly 580 of the donors used high-throughput TCR beta sequencing to judge whether each TCR beta V gene segment behaved as functional or pseudogenic. Donor age, sex, ethnicity and CMV serostatus were collected together with the repertoire data. A later genetic analysis used genome-wide SNP genotypes for 398 of the 666 donors, treating that subset as a discovery cohort. Every discovery cohort repertoire had been produced on one sequencing platform. HLA typing covered class I and class II loci at four-digit resolution. The number of typed donors differed by locus: roughly 629-630 for A, B, C, DRB1 and DQB1; roughly 510 for DQA1; roughly 600 for DPA1; and approximately 450 for DPB1. Roughly 5 DR-DQ haplotypes were handled as single units for association and clustering because linkage in the cohort was strong. Among some 400 genotyped donors of the cohort, an average of around 240,000 unique TCR beta nucleotide sequences were sequenced per donor, roughly a sixth of them non-productive. Here is what the overall study found, with its caveats: Cytomegalovirus status was reported to be diagnosed by the classifier with high specificity and sensitivity in both the original and validation cohorts. A further reported finding was that TCR beta sequences accurately predicted the HLA-A and HLA-B alleles for most subjects in the first cohort. Roughly 15 rarely observed V segments, including chromosome 9 orphons, were excluded from the earlier analysis of a few hundred of the donors because counts were too low. In a later analysis, the rate of TCR association differed among HLA loci, with DRB1 alleles having the most associated TCRs and HLA-C alleles having the fewest. A later genetic analysis associated a missense DCLRE1C variant with V-gene and J-gene trimming of TCR beta chains, and an independent cohort replicated the association. In the study, some 180 TCR beta chains were listed as associated with cytomegalovirus. A cluster of highly shared sequence variants was judged likely to be a technical artifact of the sequencing pipeline. In this cohort, only TCR beta chains were sequenced, and detectable features were limited by the absence of alpha or paired-chain data. When HLA alleles, especially DR and DQ, strongly co-occurred, attributing TCR associations to individual alleles was difficult. HLA typing was unavailable for some donors at each locus, so association tests used only the typed subset. Most CMV-associated TCR beta chains appeared to be HLA-restricted in a later analysis, and the HLA associations seemed to be driven largely by CMV exposure. Across donors, most TCR sequences were observed very rarely, whereas some public TCRs were present in many individuals. In vitro tests confirmed that three of the cytomegalovirus-associated TCR beta chains recognize cytomegalovirus antigens. A later analysis reported that several top co-occurrence clusters appeared linked to parvovirus B19, influenza, CMV and Epstein-Barr virus. The 87-base-pair reads could not distinguish some IMGT-functional V segments, including TRBV6-2 and TRBV6-3, so those segments were excluded. Specific HLA alleles were associated with over 15,000 TCR beta sequences at a false discovery rate of 0.05 in a later analysis. Compared with the roughly 670-donor mean, donors in an Asian-associated ancestry cluster had fewer N-insertions in productive TCRs, according to a later genetic analysis. Roughly uniform sequencing depth across donors was assumed in presence/absence analyses, although this assumption may not hold. The authors suggested that the approach could potentially be extended to other disease states and immunological phenotypes. Broadly in line with IMGT annotations, most TCR beta V segments showed up in productive rearrangements about 90% or about 30% of the time in an earlier analysis of roughly 590 of the donors. Linkage disequilibrium might explain the correlated functional status among segregating V segments, but an unknown experimental factor could not be excluded. The only immune exposure information available for the cohort was CMV serostatus. In a later analysis, HLA-associated TCR beta chains showed more clonal expansion and lower generation probabilities than non-associated chains that were equally common.

The cohort was made up of under 800 healthy bone marrow donors. All cohort members were sampled while nominally healthy, although unrecorded immune exposures were likely present. The donor was CMV seronegative and was included in the group of 352 seronegative cohort members. A peripheral blood sample was collected from each donor, and TCR beta sequencing was performed on peripheral blood mononuclear cells. Genomic DNA was extracted from the blood cell samples with the Qiagen DNeasy Blood Extraction Kit. Libraries came from the immunoSEQ multiplex PCR assay. The multiplex PCR relied on a mix of 60 forward primers for TCR Vbeta segments and 13 reverse primers for TCR Jbeta segments. A multiplex PCR assay on genomic DNA amplified the CDR3 region of rearranged TCR beta genes. On the Illumina HiSeq System, the amplified TCR beta libraries were sequenced as 87-base-pair reads. As for the original processing: A later analysis tallied some 79 million unique TCR beta chains across the 550 to 850 repertoires, and approximately 12 million of those chains were shared by two or more donors. Raw reads were error-corrected and collapsed into unique sequences with a nearest-neighbor algorithm that merged closely related sequences to remove PCR and sequencing errors. CDR3 sequences were aligned to IMGT reference sequences to assign V, D and J gene segments. For a sequence to be retained, a match of at least six nucleotides was required to both a V gene segment and a J gene segment. A rearrangement was called productive if the CDR3 had no stop codons and remained in frame with V and J, and every other rearrangement was called non-productive. CDR3 was defined according to IMGT convention as the region running from the second conserved V-encoded cysteine to the conserved J-encoded phenylalanine. The earlier analysis of about 640 of the donors excluded any sequence lacking an unambiguous match to a single V gene segment. An earlier analysis of a few hundred of the donors called V segments functional above 56.7% productive rearrangements and segregating when the between-donor standard deviation exceeded 5%. A statistical classification framework was built for diagnosing cytomegalovirus status from the catalog of TCR beta chain sequences. V and J gene assignment, in a later analysis, came from comparing TCR nucleotide sequences with IMGT/GENE-DB human TR gene sequences. In a later analysis, CDR3 sequences and most-parsimonious VDJ recombination scenarios were assigned using the TCRdist pipeline. A later analysis defined each TCR beta chain by its CDR3 amino acid sequence plus V-gene family, and excluded reads lacking a unique V-gene family. A later analysis removed 600 or so highly shared, low-generation-probability nucleotide sequences to deal with suspected cross-contamination and a sequencing artifact. A later analysis calculated a clonal expansion index for each public chain from normalized within-repertoire ranks of inferred template counts. In a later analysis, generation probabilities were computed with a VDJ recombination model fitted to out-of-frame rearrangements, and the resulting probabilities were checked against IGoR. In a later analysis, hypergeometric tests were used to score TCR-TCR, TCR-HLA and TCR-CMV co-occurrence, with a repertoire-size bias correction applied to TCR pairs. A later analysis estimated false discovery rates by permuting HLA or CMV assignments 20 times. In a later analysis, co-occurring TCRs were grouped using DBSCAN, and TCRdist sequence similarity was added for clustering within HLA-allele-positive subsets. Repertoires with fewer than 30,000 or more than 120,000 public chains, plus five repertoires with anomalous nucleotide sharing, were excluded from co-occurrence clustering. The table was pulled from immuneACCESS by TCRdb, which kept in-frame rearrangements only. Such tables lose some clones; where checked, under half of the loss comes from unresolved V genes, and the rest has no known cause. V and J calls and clone size follow that table, whereas D and trimming were derived from the DNA. Here the sample has 130,000 or so clones; around 80% occur a single time. The ten biggest clones cover roughly 5.5% of the sample.

This clone showed up just once. What this receptor recognizes is not known. There are no base qualities to consult, and no much larger clone falls within one base. The CDR3 contains 14 residues, cysteine and phenylalanine counted. Just CDR3 DNA is preserved here, 42 bases in frame from base 1. In the germline V gene, CDR1 corresponds to SGDLS and CDR2 to YYNGEE. V loses 4 bases of germline sequence and J loses 4 bases, and the interval between the two ends is 12 bases. The receptor chain draws on TRBV9 and TRBJ2-4, with TRBD1 tentatively as D gene (6 bases match). This clonotype originated in a man aged 25-40 years in good health and CMV-seronegative. Input material: PBMCs. For the CDR3, the sequence is CASSQRDTKNIQYF. The bases read TGTGCCAGCAGCCAACGGGACACAAAAAACATTCAGTACTTC.